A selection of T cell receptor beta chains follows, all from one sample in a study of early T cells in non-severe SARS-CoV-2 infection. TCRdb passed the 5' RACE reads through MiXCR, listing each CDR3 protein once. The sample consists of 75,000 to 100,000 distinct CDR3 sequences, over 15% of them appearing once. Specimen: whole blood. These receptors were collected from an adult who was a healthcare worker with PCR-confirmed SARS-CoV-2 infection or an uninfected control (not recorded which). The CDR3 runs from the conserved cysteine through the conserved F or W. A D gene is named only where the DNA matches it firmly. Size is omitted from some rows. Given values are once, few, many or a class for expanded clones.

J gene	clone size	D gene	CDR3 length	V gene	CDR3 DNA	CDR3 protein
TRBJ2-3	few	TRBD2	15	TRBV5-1	TGCGCCAGCAGCCCCGCTAGCGGGGGCACAGATACGCAGTATTTT	CASSPASGGTDTQYF
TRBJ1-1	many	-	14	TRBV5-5	TGTGCCAGCAGCTTCTCGGTGGGCAGCCTTGAAGCTTTCTTT	CASSFSVGSLEAFF
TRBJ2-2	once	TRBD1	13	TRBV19	TGTGCCAGTATCGGACAGGGAACCGGGGAGCTGTTTTTT	CASIGQGTGELFF
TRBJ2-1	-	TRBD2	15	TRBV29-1	TGCAGCGTTGAGTTTACACTAGCGGCTTACAATGAGCAGTTCTTC	CSVEFTLAAYNEQFF
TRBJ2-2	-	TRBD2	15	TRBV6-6	TGTGCCAGCAGTTGGAGCGGGGGGGCGACCGGGGAGCTGTTTTTT	CASSWSGGATGELFF
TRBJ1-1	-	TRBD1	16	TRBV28	TGTGCCAGCAGTCCCCATGCCGGGACAGAAAACACTGAAGCTTTCTTT	CASSPHAGTENTEAFF
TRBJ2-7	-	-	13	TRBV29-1	TGCAGCGTTACCCACCACGGAGCCTACGAGCAGTACTTC	CSVTHHGAYEQYF
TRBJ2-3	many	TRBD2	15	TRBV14	TGTGCCAGCAGCCGTTTAGCGGGAGTCACAGATACGCAGTATTTT	CASSRLAGVTDTQYF
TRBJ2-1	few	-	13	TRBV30	TGTGCCTGGAGTTCGACAGTCCACAATGAGCAGTTCTTC	CAWSSTVHNEQFF
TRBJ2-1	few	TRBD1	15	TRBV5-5	TGTGCCAGCAGTCCCACCGGGACAGCCTACAATGAGCAGTTCTTC	CASSPTGTAYNEQFF
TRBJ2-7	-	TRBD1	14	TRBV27	TGTGCCAGCAGTCACCGGGACAGGGATGGCGAGCAGTACTTC	CASSHRDRDGEQYF
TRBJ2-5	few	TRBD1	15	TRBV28	TGTGCCAGCAGTTTATGGGACAGGGCGGAGGAGACCCAGTACTTC	CASSLWDRAEETQYF
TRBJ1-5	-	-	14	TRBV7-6	TGTGCCAGCAGCTCAGACACCGGAGGCCAGCCCCAGCATTTT	CASSSDTGGQPQHF
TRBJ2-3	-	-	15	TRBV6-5	TGTGCCAGCAGCCGATCGACACAGGGTTCAGATACGCAGTATTTT	CASSRSTQGSDTQYF
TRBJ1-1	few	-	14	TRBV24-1	TGTGCCACCAGTGACAGGACAGCCAACACTGAAGCTTTCTTT	CATSDRTANTEAFF
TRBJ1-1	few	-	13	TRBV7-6	TGTGCCAGCAGCCGGCGGGGGGACACTGAAGCTTTCTTT	CASSRRGDTEAFF
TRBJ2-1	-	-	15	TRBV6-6	TGTGCCAGCAGTTCCATGGTTAGCGCGTACAATGAGCAGTTCTTC	CASSSMVSAYNEQFF
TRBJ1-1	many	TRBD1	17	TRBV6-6	TGTGCCAGCAGTTACCTTAATCTCGGACAGGGGAACACTGAAGCTTTCTTT	CASSYLNLGQGNTEAFF
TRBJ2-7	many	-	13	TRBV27	TGTGCCAGCAGTTTTACGGACTCCTACGAGCAGTACTTC	CASSFTDSYEQYF
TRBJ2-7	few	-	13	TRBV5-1	TGCGCCAGCAGCTTGACGGCCCCCTACGAGCAGTACTTC	CASSLTAPYEQYF
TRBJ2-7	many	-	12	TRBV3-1	TGTGCCAGCAGCCTCCCCCAGGGCGAGCAGTACTTC	CASSLPQGEQYF
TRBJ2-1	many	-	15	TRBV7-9	TGTGCCAGCAGCTCCCTTTCGCTAACCTACAATGAGCAGTTCTTC	CASSSLSLTYNEQFF
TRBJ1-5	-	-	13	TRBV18	TGTGCCAGCTCACCAGGGAAGGCTCAGCCCCAGCATTTT	CASSPGKAQPQHF
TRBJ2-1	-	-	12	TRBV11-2	TGTGCCAGCAGCTTAGGCTTCAATGAGCAGTTCTTC	CASSLGFNEQFF
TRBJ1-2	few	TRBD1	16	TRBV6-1	TGTGCCAGCAGTGAAGTTCCGGGACAGGCGCTCCGCGGCTACACCTTC	CASSEVPGQALRGYTF
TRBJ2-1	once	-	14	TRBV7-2	TGTGCCAGCAGCTTACCGGAACAAAGGGGGAGGGAGTTCTTC	CASSLPEQRGREFF
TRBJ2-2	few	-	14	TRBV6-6	TGTGCCAGCAGTTCCGCCGGGTCGTCGGGGGAGCTGTTTTTT	CASSSAGSSGELFF
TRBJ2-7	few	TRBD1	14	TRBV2	TGTGCCAGCTACGACAGGGGAAGCTCCTACGAGCAGTACTTC	CASYDRGSSYEQYF
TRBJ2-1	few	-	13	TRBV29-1	TGCAGCGGGACCGGGCCAAGGAGGTATGAGCAGTTCTTC	CSGTGPRRYEQFF